This TCR beta chain was profiled in a study of early T cells in non-severe SARS-CoV-2 infection listed by TCRdb under 2021. Regarding the research as a whole: Bulk RNA from unsorted whole blood was used for TCR sequencing, so alpha and beta chains could not be paired. The paper's findings and limits, for the study overall: Matching against VDJdb was skewed toward anti-spike CD8 responses, likely underestimated virus-specific expansions, and missed private and CD4 specificities.

Points on this clonotype: Its antigen is unknown. The input lacks base qualities; no much larger clone sits a single base away.

The method behind the library was 5' RACE. The run used a NextSeq 500. Unique molecular identifiers were attached to individual cDNA molecules in the TCR library protocol so that sequencing error and PCR bias could be corrected. Both TCR alpha and beta chains were sequenced, and tight co-correlation was observed between alpha and beta sequence abundances in each sample. As for how the authors treated the data: Decombinator V4 was used to annotate TCR sequences for V gene, J gene and CDR3. TCRs were defined as expanded if a significant change between any two time points was detected under a Poisson model with p below 0.0001. Abundances of TCRs were expressed as counts per million after normalisation to the total number of TCRs sequenced in each sample. TRAV1-2 paired with TRAJ12, TRAJ20 or TRAJ33 defined MAIT TCRs, while TRAV10 paired with TRAJ18 defined iNKT TCRs. VDJdb, accessed 1 November 2021, was searched for CMV, EBV and SARS-CoV-2 annotated TCRs, excluding TCRs annotated for multiple antigens. TCRdb passed the public sequencing reads through fastp at Q25 and MiXCR, retaining productive beta sequences. Identical CDR3 protein sequences are pooled into one entry, listed with their most common genes and DNA. The authors' filters were not applied to this entry. This sample comprises under 95,000 distinct CDR3 sequences, about 15% of them detected only once. Of the sample, 4.5% to 7% is held by the ten largest clones.

The CDR3 starts with the cysteine, ends with the phenylalanine, and has 14 residues. Only the CDR3 region is kept as DNA, spanning 42 bases read in frame from base 1. Based on the germline V gene, the CDR1 and CDR2 sequences are SQVTM and ANQGSEA. V lost 7 bases and J lost 8 bases, and the count of bases not matched to a germline gene is 8. This was a case-control study nested in a cohort of healthcare workers in London, UK, who had nasopharyngeal swab PCR tests and blood samples taken every week. Healthcare workers were recruited during the week of the UK lockdown, between 23 and 31 March 2020, and followed weekly for up to about 15 weeks.

The sequencing input was whole blood. Rearrangement joined TRBV29-1 to TRBJ2-1; 13 of the junction bases match TRBD2. The receptor comes from an adult who was a healthcare worker with PCR-confirmed SARS-CoV-2 infection or an uninfected control (not recorded which). The CDR3 region reads CSAWTSGSVYEQFF. The DNA reads TGCAGCGCCTGGACTAGCGGGAGTGTCTATGAGCAGTTCTTC.